Included here is one TCR beta chain sequence, with context. Its antigen remains unknown. All the donors were Caucasian adults who lived in Nashville, Tennessee. This sample was included in a study of shared clonotypes between healthy human individuals. Study information: Each donor had three CD4 naive, three CD4 memory, two CD8 naive and one CD8 memory plate.

Sorted subsets were amplified in replicate PCRs using about 200 ng DNA, around 30,000 T cell genomes. Assay: immunoSEQ multiplex PCR; the TCRdb copy retains only in-frame clones and omits some. In the table there are roughly 2.5 million clones, around 90% of which are singletons. Germline V CDR1 and CDR2: SGHRS, YFSETQ. V dropped 0 bases and J dropped 2 bases, with 9 bases sitting between them. The CDR3 is made up of 15 amino acids. Findings of the study overall: Generally, naive subsets came out with larger estimated richness than memory subsets.

This TCR was recovered from a man younger than 30 in good health. The chain joins TRBV5-1 to TRBJ1-3; D is uncertain. Sequences were obtained from naive CD4+ T cells sorted from blood. Subset defined: CD45RA+ positively selected. The CDR3 DNA is TGCGCCAGCAGCTTGGGTGGGGAGGCTGGAAACACCATATATTTT. As protein: CASSLGGEAGNTIYF.